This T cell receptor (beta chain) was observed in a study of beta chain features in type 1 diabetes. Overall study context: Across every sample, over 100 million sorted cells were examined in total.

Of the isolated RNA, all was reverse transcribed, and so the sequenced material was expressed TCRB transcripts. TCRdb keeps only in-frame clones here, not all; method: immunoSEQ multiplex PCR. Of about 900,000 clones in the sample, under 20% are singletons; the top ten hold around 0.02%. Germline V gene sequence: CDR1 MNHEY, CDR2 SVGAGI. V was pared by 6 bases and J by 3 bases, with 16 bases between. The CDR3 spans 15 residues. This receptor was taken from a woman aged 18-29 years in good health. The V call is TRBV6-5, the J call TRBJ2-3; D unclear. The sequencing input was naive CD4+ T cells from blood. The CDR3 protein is CASRNMGMGTDTQYF. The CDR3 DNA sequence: TGTGCCAGCAGAAACATGGGGATGGGAACAGATACGCAGTATTTT.